This entry lists 30 T cell receptor beta chains sequenced from one sample in a study of shared clonotypes between healthy human individuals. The data were produced by immunoSEQ multiplex PCR, yet TCRdb's version contains in-frame clones alone and is incomplete. The data contain around 200,000 clones, 66% of them seen just once; the ten biggest clones take up around 9.3%. What was sequenced was memory CD4+ T cells sorted from blood. Sample subset: CD45RA-negative fraction. These receptors were taken from a man aged 25 to 40 in good health.

This chain joins TRBV15 and TRBJ2-7; the D gene could be TRBD1 or TRBD2 (5 bases each). V shed 0 bases and J shed 3 bases, with 15 bases lying between them. Per germline, CDR1 LNHNV and CDR2 YYDKDF (reference sequence). This CDR3 region has 16 residues. The CDR3 loop reads CATSRDQGRKVYEQYF. CDR3 bases: TGTGCCACCAGCAGAGATCAGGGACGGAAGGTCTACGAGCAGTACTTC.

The chain employs TRBV29-1 and TRBJ2-5; D is unclear. Trimming pared 0 bases from V and 2 bases from J, leaving 10 bases between. There are 14 residues in the CDR3. Germline assignment: CDR1 SQVTM and CDR2 ANQGSEA. The CDR3 sequence is CSVEDSLTQETQYF. In DNA form, the CDR3 reads TGCAGCGTTGAAGATTCTTTGACGCAAGAGACCCAGTACTTC.

This sequence joins TRBV6-5 and TRBJ2-7; D may be TRBD2 (6 bases). The CDR3 sequence is 13 residues long. The germline gives CDR1 MNHEY, CDR2 SVGAGI. V was clipped by 7 bases and J by 2 bases, with 12 bases between them. CDR3: CASIGTGTYEQYF. The DNA for the CDR3 is TGTGCCAGCATCGGGACTGGAACCTACGAGCAGTACTTC.

V gene TRBV18 combines with J gene TRBJ2-3; no reliable D call. The CDR3 length is 13 residues. Trimming pared 3 bases from V and 2 bases from J, leaving 6 bases between. From germline, CDR1 is KGHSH and CDR2 LQKENI. This chain's CDR3 is CASSPSDTDTQYF. The CDR3 region has the DNA TGTGCCAGCTCACCGAGCGACACAGATACGCAGTATTTT.

The chain combines TRBV11-2 with TRBJ2-2; D may be TRBD1 (5 bases). CDR3 size: 14 residues. Germline-derived CDR1 and CDR2 are SGHAT and FQNNGV. V lost 1 base and J 5 bases, leaving 8 bases between the germline ends. The CDR3 sequence is CASSLGQRTGELFF. For the CDR3, the DNA is TGTGCCAGCAGCTTAGGACAGAGGACCGGGGAGCTGTTTTTT.

The chain combines TRBV11-2 with TRBJ2-2, with 9 bases that match TRBD2. Germline lookup yields CDR1 SGHAT and CDR2 FQNNGV. V was clipped by 5 bases and J by 1 base; unmatched bases: 5. The CDR3 is 16 residues long. The CDR3 coding sequence is TGTGCCAGCAGCCCGGGACTAGCACAGAACACCGGGGAGCTGTTTTTT. It encodes CASSPGLAQNTGELFF.

This clone has more than one count but fewer than ten. Other DNA variants within this sample encode the same CDR3. The rearrangement links TRBV7-2 to TRBJ2-1, with 14 bases fitting TRBD2. The CDR3 totals 15 residues. The V gene's germline CDR1 is SGHTA and CDR2 FQGNSA. J was trimmed by 8 bases and V by 10 bases; bases with no gene match: 10. CDR3 in DNA: TGTGCCACGGGTCGACGACTAGCGGGAGGGCATGAGCAGTTCTTC. Amino acid sequence: CATGRRLAGGHEQFF. Full variable domain (missing parts from reference TRBV7-2 and TRBJ2-1): GAGVSQSPSNKVTEKGKDVELRCDPISGHTALYWYRQSLGQGLEFLIYFQGNSAPDKSGLPSDRFSAERTGGSVSTLTIQRTQQEDSAVYLCATGRRLAGGHEQFFGPGTRLTVL.

The count of this clone is one. The sample contains more than one DNA sequence encoding this CDR3. The chain is built from TRBV7-3 and TRBJ1-1; no reliable D call. Germline V gene lookup returns CDR1 SGHTA and CDR2 FQGTGA. The V end lost 4 bases, the J end lost 1 base, and 7 bases lay between the germline ends. This CDR3 is 13 amino acids long. The CDR3 nucleotides read TGTGCCAGCAGCTCTAACAGGAACACTGAAGCTTTCTTT. It specifies CASSSNRNTEAFF.

The chain uses TRBV7-6 and TRBJ2-2; 9 bases are shared with TRBD1. V lost 2 bases to trimming and J lost 7 bases; unmatched junction nucleotides: 8. This CDR3 region has 16 residues. CDR1 SGHVS and CDR2 FNYEAQ come from the germline V gene. CDR3 protein: CASSLTRGQGSGELFF. CDR3 nucleotides: TGTGCCAGCAGCTTAACCCGCGGACAGGGGAGCGGGGAGCTGTTTTTT.

The chain recombines TRBV9 with TRBJ2-1; TRBD2 agrees at 7 bases. V dropped 0 bases and J dropped 8; count of bases not matched to a gene: 11. The CDR3 is 16 amino acids. Germline loops: CDR1 SGDLS, CDR2 YYNGEE. CDR3 bases: TGTGCCAGCAGCGTAGTACGCGGGAGTGAGTACGATGAGCAGTTCTTC. The encoded protein is CASSVVRGSEYDEQFF.

The chain is built from TRBV4-1 and TRBJ1-1; maybe TRBD1 (6 bases). This CDR3 comprises 14 residues. CDR1 and CDR2 from the germline V gene are MGHRA and YSYEKL. The V and J ends lost 2 bases and 1 base respectively, with 8 bases between them. The CDR3: CASSQTGTNTEAFF. The CDR3 bases are TGCGCCAGCAGCCAAACAGGGACGAACACTGAAGCTTTCTTT.

This chain joins TRBV29-1 and TRBJ2-2; no firm D call. The V end lost 8 bases, the J end lost 4 bases, and 14 bases lay between the germline ends. The germline gives CDR1 SQVTM, CDR2 ANQGSEA. The CDR3 loop spans 13 amino acids. As DNA, the CDR3 is TGCAGCTCAGCCCTGGGATCCACCGGGGAGCTGTTTTTT. Amino acids: CSSALGSTGELFF.

As concerns this clone: Other nucleotide sequences from this sample produce the same CDR3. The chain carries TRBV5-1 and TRBJ2-7; no definite D call. Germline V gives CDR1 SGHRS, CDR2 YFSETQ. The CDR3 is 14 amino acids. V lost 0 bases, J lost 0 bases, and 7 bases lay in between. CDR3 sequence (DNA): TGCGCCAGCAGCTTGGAACGAAGCTCCTACGAGCAGTACTTC. It is translated as CASSLERSSYEQYF. Full variable domain (rest looked up from reference TRBV5-1 and TRBJ2-7): KAGVTQTPRYLIKTRGQQVTLSCSPISGHRSVSWYQQTPGQGLQFLFEYFSETQRNKGNFPGRFSGRQFSNSRSEMNVSTLELGDSALYLCASSLERSSYEQYFGPGTRLTVT.

In this sample, this clone turned up once. The rearrangement links TRBV19 to TRBJ1-5; maybe TRBD1 (6 bases). This CDR3 has 15 amino acids. CDR1 is LNHDA and CDR2 is SQIVND in the germline V gene (reference sequence). Deletions cut 6 bases from V and 4 bases from J, with 16 bases between. The CDR3 protein is CASRPLGTRNQPQHF. DNA of the CDR3: TGTGCCAGTAGGCCCCTAGGGACACGGAATCAGCCCCAGCATTTT.

The chain combines TRBV29-1 with TRBJ2-1; 7 nucleotides agree with TRBD2. The CDR3 runs 14 residues. Germline-derived CDR1 and CDR2 are SQVTM and ANQGSEA. The V and J ends lost 3 bases and 3 bases, in that order; junction bases with no gene match: 5. Written as DNA, the CDR3 is TGCAGCGTTGATGGCGGGAGATTCTACAATGAGCAGTTCTTC. It encodes CSVDGGRFYNEQFF.

This clone occurred a few times. The V call is TRBV28, the J call TRBJ2-2; D ambiguous. V was trimmed by 5 bases and J by 1 base, leaving 11 bases between them. There are 15 residues in the CDR3. Germline CDR1 reads MDHEN; CDR2 reads SYDVKM. In DNA, the CDR3 is TGTGCCAGCAGTCCCCCGGCAGGGAACACCGGGGAGCTGTTTTTT. Translation: CASSPPAGNTGELFF. Full variable domain (rest looked up from reference TRBV28 and TRBJ2-2): DVKVTQSSRYLVKRTGEKVFLECVQDMDHENMFWYRQDPGLGLRLIYFSYDVKMKEKGDIPEGYSVSREKKERFSLILESASTNQTSMYLCASSPPAGNTGELFFGEGSRLTVL.

The chain has TRBV5-1 and TRBJ2-7; possibly TRBD2 for D (6 bases). Germline V lookup: CDR1 SGHRS, CDR2 YFSETQ. The CDR3 extends over 16 amino acids. V was trimmed by 2 bases and J by 5 bases, leaving 20 bases between them. The CDR3: CASSFAGGGSGDEQYF. Written as DNA, the CDR3 is TGCGCCAGCAGCTTTGCCGGGGGAGGATCTGGGGACGAGCAGTACTTC.

This clone showed up just a few times. This chain links TRBV7-8 with TRBJ2-1; D gene uncertain. The CDR3 totals 11 residues. The V gene's germline CDR1 is SGHVS and CDR2 FQNEAQ. The germline V and J ends were trimmed by 3 bases and 8 bases, with 5 bases remaining between them. The CDR3 coding sequence is TGTGCCAGCAGCTTTTCCCATGAGCAGTTCTTC. Protein sequence: CASSFSHEQFF.

This clone was counted a single time. The V gene is TRBV23-1, the J gene TRBJ1-5; D is possibly TRBD1 (5 bases). TRBV23-1 is designated an ORF whose function remains uncertain. The length of the CDR3 is 15 residues. V was pared by 4 bases and J by 1 base, with 11 bases between. The CDR3 loop is CASSLPKGSNQPQHF. In nucleotides, the CDR3 is TGCGCCAGCAGTCTCCCAAAGGGGAGCAATCAGCCCCAGCATTTT.

The CDR3 region is CASKLATNTGELFF. CDR3 sequence (DNA): TGTGCCAGCAAGCTAGCGACGAACACCGGGGAGCTGTTTTTT. The rearrangement uses TRBV2 and TRBJ2-2, with a tentative D call TRBD2 (6 bases). Trimming shortened V by 7 bases and J by 0 bases, and 9 bases separated the two germline ends. Germline V gives CDR1 SNHLY, CDR2 FYNNEI. The CDR3 contains 14 residues.

This clone was detected a few times. This chain connects TRBV7-2 to TRBJ2-7; 13 nucleotides match TRBD2. J was trimmed by 6 bases and V by 4 bases; bases with no gene match: 0. Germline V gene data show CDR1 as SGHTA and CDR2 as FQGNSA. The CDR3 has 13 residues. CDR3 in amino acids: CASSWTSGSEQYF. The DNA for the CDR3 is TGTGCCAGCAGCTGGACTAGCGGGAGCGAGCAGTACTTC.

This clone appeared a few times. The chain has TRBV23-1 and TRBJ2-5, with D maybe TRBD1 (6 bases). TRBV23-1 qualifies as an ORF whose function is uncertain. Trimming cost V 0 bases and J 3 bases, with 11 bases left between them. The CDR3 loop spans 15 amino acids. CDR3 sequence reads: CASSQSRTVEETQYF. DNA of the CDR3: TGCGCCAGCAGTCAATCCCGGACAGTAGAAGAGACCCAGTACTTC.

The chain uses TRBV4-3 and TRBJ2-3, with D possibly matching TRBD2 (5 bases). The CDR3 loop spans 15 amino acids. V lost 0 bases to trimming and J lost 0 bases, with 7 bases between them. CDR1 and CDR2 (germline): LGHNA, YSLEER. The CDR3 sequence: CASSQDRRSTDTQYF. The CDR3 nucleotides read TGCGCCAGCAGCCAAGACAGGAGGAGCACAGATACGCAGTATTTT.

This clone was seen a handful of times. The chain couples TRBV7-9 to TRBJ2-6; D not certain. The CDR3 length is 14 residues. V was pared by 1 base and J by 4 bases, with 5 bases between. Germline CDR1 SEHNR, CDR2 FQNEAQ (reference sequence). The CDR3 protein is CASSLVGGANVLTF. CDR3 DNA: TGTGCCAGCAGCTTAGTAGGCGGGGCCAACGTCCTGACTTTC.

The chain recombines TRBV28 with TRBJ1-5, with D tentatively TRBD1 (5 bases). Trimming removed 6 bases at V and 2 bases at J, with 11 bases between. The CDR3 is 14 residues long. CDR1 and CDR2 (germline): MDHEN, SYDVKM. CDR3 DNA: TGTGCCAGCAGCATAGGGGCGGGCAATCAGCCCCAGCATTTT. Residues: CASSIGAGNQPQHF. Together with reference TRBV28 and TRBJ1-5, the CDR3 gives the full variable domain: DVKVTQSSRYLVKRTGEKVFLECVQDMDHENMFWYRQDPGLGLRLIYFSYDVKMKEKGDIPEGYSVSREKKERFSLILESASTNQTSMYLCASSIGAGNQPQHFGDGTRLSIL.

This clone was counted a few times. The chain recombines TRBV6-1 with TRBJ2-3, with 10 bases that match TRBD1. V shed 2 bases and J 5 bases; nucleotides not matched to a gene: 4. Germline assignment: CDR1 MNHNS and CDR2 SASEGT. The CDR3 totals 15 residues. CDR3 region: CASSERDRGGDTQYF. The CDR3, as DNA: TGTGCCAGCAGTGAACGGGACAGGGGAGGAGATACGCAGTATTTT.

This clone showed up just once. This rearrangement joins TRBV4-1 to TRBJ2-3; D call uncertain. Germline lookup yields CDR1 MGHRA and CDR2 YSYEKL. CDR3 length: 14 amino acids. Trimming took 0 bases from V and 2 from J, leaving 6 bases between them. CDR3 amino acids: CASSQDGITDTQYF. DNA for the CDR3: TGCGCCAGCAGCCAAGATGGTATCACAGATACGCAGTATTTT.

The rearrangement joins TRBV5-1 to TRBJ2-3; no definite D call. The CDR3 contains 14 residues. From germline, CDR1 is SGHRS and CDR2 YFSETQ. The ends were cut back, 1 base at V and 0 bases at J, with 6 bases in the middle. This CDR3 reads CASSLSSSTDTQYF. The CDR3 nucleotides read TGCGCCAGCAGCTTGTCCTCTAGCACAGATACGCAGTATTTT.

V usage is TRBV7-9 and J usage is TRBJ2-5, with D tentatively TRBD2 (5 bases). V lost 7 bases to trimming and J lost 11 bases, with 14 bases between them. Germline CDR1 reads SEHNR; CDR2 reads FQNEAQ (reference sequence). The CDR3 is 11 amino acids. In nucleotides, the CDR3 is TGTGCCAGCACCCAACGGGGTGCTCAGTACTTC. Translation: CASTQRGAQYF.

The V call is TRBV5-4, the J call TRBJ1-2; 8 bases match TRBD1. With V trimmed by 3 bases and J by 8 bases, 18 bases remained unmatched. The CDR3 has 17 residues. The germline gives CDR1 SGHNT, CDR2 YYREEE (reference sequence). The CDR3 sequence is CASSSKGGTGPGLGYTF. CDR3 DNA sequence: TGTGCCAGCAGCTCCAAAGGGGGGACAGGTCCGGGACTGGGCTACACCTTC.